This record concerns one T cell receptor beta chain sequence. Using immunoSEQ multiplex PCR, the repertoire was profiled, and TCRdb retains in-frame clones only, with some absent. The sample has about 15,000 clones, roughly 89% seen once. This sample was included in a study of blood T cell repertoires in COVID-19. The wider study: From T cells, B-cell-depleted T cells, or PBMCs came the material, which was cDNA or gDNA.

After removal of 4 bases from V and 11 bases from J, the junction contained 7 bases not matched to a gene. This CDR3 spans 14 amino acids. Germline V gene sequence: CDR1 SEHNR, CDR2 FQNEAQ (reference sequence). The sample consisted of peripheral blood. The chain employs TRBV7-9 and TRBJ2-4; TRBD1 matches 11 bases. The TCR originated in a man aged 55 to 70 with active COVID-19. The CDR3 reads CASSSGTGGIFQYF. CDR3 DNA sequence: TGTGCCAGCAGCTCCGGGACAGGGGGTATCTTTCAGTACTTC.